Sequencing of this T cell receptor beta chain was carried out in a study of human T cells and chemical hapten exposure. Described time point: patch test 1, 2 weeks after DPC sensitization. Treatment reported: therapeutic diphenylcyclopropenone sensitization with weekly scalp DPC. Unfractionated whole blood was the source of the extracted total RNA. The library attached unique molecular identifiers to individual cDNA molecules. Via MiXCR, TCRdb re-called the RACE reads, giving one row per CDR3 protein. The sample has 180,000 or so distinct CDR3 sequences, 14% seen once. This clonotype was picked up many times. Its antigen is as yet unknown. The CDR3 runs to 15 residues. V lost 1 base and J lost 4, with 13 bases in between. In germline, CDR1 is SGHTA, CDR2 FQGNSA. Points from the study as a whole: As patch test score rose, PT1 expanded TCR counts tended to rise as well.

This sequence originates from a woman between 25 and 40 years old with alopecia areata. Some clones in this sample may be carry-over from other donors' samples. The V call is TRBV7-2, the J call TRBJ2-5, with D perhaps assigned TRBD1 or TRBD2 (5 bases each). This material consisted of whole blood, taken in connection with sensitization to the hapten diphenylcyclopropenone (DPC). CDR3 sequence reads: CASSLVGRSSETQYF. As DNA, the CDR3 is TGTGCCAGCAGCTTAGTGGGACGGTCCTCAGAGACCCAGTACTTC.